These 17 T cell receptor beta chains originate from one sample sequenced in a study of monozygotic twins with inflammatory bowel disease. TCRdb re-analyzed the 5' RACE reads; it lists each CDR3 protein once, without DNA. The clone table shows about 350,000 distinct CDR3 sequences, with the ten largest holding 2% to 2.5%. Sequencing input: blood. Receptors originate from a human donor with ulcerative colitis or Crohn's disease, or a healthy co-twin of an affected twin (not recorded which).

V is TRBV5-1 and J is TRBJ2-7. Germline V lookup: CDR1 SGHRS, CDR2 YFSETQ. This CDR3 has 13 residues. The CDR3 loop reads CASSLGESYEQYF.

The rearrangement joins TRBV5-1 to TRBJ1-2. Germline V gives CDR1 SGHRS, CDR2 YFSETQ. CDR3 size: 13 residues. CDR3 in amino acids: CASSPDVNYGYTF.

The CDR3 here is CASSLEKGQTYEQYF. This rearrangement joins TRBV7-2 to TRBJ2-7; as DNA is missing, the TRBD1 call by TCRdb cannot be tested. CDR3 size: 15 residues. Germline CDR1 and CDR2: SGHTA and FQGNSA. The full variable domain, its missing parts supplied by reference TRBV7-2 and TRBJ2-7, is GAGVSQSPSNKVTEKGKDVELRCDPISGHTALYWYRQSLGQGLEFLIYFQGNSAPDKSGLPSDRFSAERTGGSVSTLTIQRTQQEDSAVYLCASSLEKGQTYEQYFGPGTRLTVT.

The chain has TRBV11-2 and TRBJ2-2. The CDR3 loop spans 13 amino acids. The germline V gene encodes CDR1 SGHAT and CDR2 FQNNGV. CDR3: CASSRSTSGELFF.

V gene TRBV6-1 combines with J gene TRBJ1-2; absent DNA, TCRdb's TRBD1 call cannot be checked. The CDR3 has 14 residues. Germline CDR1 is MNHNS and CDR2 is SASEGT. CDR3: CASSPARDTYGYTF.

V usage is TRBV29-1 and J usage is TRBJ1-4; there is no DNA to check the TCRdb D call of TRBD1. This CDR3 spans 13 amino acids. The V gene's germline CDR1 is SQVTM and CDR2 ANQGSEA. The CDR3 sequence: CSVTGRGNEKLFF.

The chain links TRBV2 to TRBJ1-4; the TCRdb D gene call, TRBD1, has no DNA to confirm it. Per germline, CDR1 SNHLY and CDR2 FYNNEI. This CDR3 is built from 13 residues. The CDR3 reads CASHQNRDEKLFF.

J is TRBJ1-6 and V is TRBV25-1; with no DNA, the TCRdb D assignment of TRBD1 cannot be verified. The CDR3 has 13 residues. Germline V lookup: CDR1 MGHDK, CDR2 SYGVNS. The CDR3: CASSGGRDSPLHF.

This rearrangement joins TRBV7-9 to TRBJ1-4; TCRdb selects TRBD1, and the lack of DNA leaves this call unchecked. Germline assignment: CDR1 SEHNR and CDR2 FQNEAQ (reference sequence). This CDR3 has 15 amino acids. CDR3 loop: CASSLESPGREKLFF.

The V call is TRBV5-1, the J call TRBJ2-1; TCRdb reports TRBD2, a call that lacks DNA to check it against. The germline V gene has CDR1 SGHRS and CDR2 YFSETQ. The length of the CDR3 is 14 residues. CDR3 sequence: CASSRDSGGNEQFF.

The V gene is TRBV20-1, the J gene TRBJ2-7; the D gene TCRdb calls, TRBD1, cannot be checked with no DNA. Germline CDR1 DFQATT, CDR2 SNEGSKA (reference sequence). This CDR3 comprises 15 residues. The CDR3 spells CSANIWGEPSYEQYF.

The rearrangement uses TRBV14 and TRBJ2-5; lacking DNA, the TRBD1 call made by TCRdb goes unchecked. Germline V gene sequence: CDR1 SGHDN, CDR2 FVKESK. This CDR3 has 15 residues. The CDR3 reads CASSQGYYQGETQYF.

The genes are TRBV20-1 and TRBJ2-3; without DNA, the TCRdb call of TRBD2 cannot be checked. The CDR3 contains 17 residues. Germline CDR1 and CDR2: DFQATT and SNEGSKA (reference sequence). This CDR3 is CSASRFGLKASTDTQYF.

This chain connects TRBV12-3 or TRBV12-4 to TRBJ1-5. The CDR3 length is 13 residues. This CDR3 reads CASSFSSNQPQHF.

V usage is TRBV29-1 and J usage is TRBJ1-1; the D call of TRBD1 rests on TCRdb alone, since no DNA is present to check it. Germline values: CDR1 SQVTM, CDR2 ANQGSEA. The CDR3 contains 13 residues. The CDR3 sequence: CSVVEGGSTEAFF.

The rearrangement uses TRBV6-1 and TRBJ2-1; the D call from TCRdb, TRBD1, cannot be confirmed without DNA. CDR1 MNHNS and CDR2 SASEGT come from the germline V gene. The CDR3 has 14 residues. The CDR3 loop is CASAGAGGVNEQFF.

V and J are TRBV28 and TRBJ1-5. This CDR3 comprises 15 residues. Looked up from germline, CDR1 is MDHEN and CDR2 is SYDVKM. CDR3: CASSLRRSRNQPQHF.